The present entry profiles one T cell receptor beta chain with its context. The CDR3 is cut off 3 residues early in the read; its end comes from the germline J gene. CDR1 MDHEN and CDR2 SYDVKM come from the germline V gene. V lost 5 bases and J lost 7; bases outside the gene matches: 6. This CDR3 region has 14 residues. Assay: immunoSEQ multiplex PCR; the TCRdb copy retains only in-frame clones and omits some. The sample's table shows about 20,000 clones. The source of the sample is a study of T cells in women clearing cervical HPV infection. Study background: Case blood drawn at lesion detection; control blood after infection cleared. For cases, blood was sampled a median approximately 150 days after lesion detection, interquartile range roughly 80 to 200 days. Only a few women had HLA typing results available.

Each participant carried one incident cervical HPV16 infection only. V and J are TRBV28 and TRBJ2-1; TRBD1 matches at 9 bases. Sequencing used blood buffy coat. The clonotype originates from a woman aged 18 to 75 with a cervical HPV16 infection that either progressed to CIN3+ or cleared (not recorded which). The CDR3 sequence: CASSGDRVGNEQFF. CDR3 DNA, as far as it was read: TGTGCCAGCAGTGGGGACAGGGTGGGGAATGAG.